The 2 T cell receptor beta chains reported below all come from one sample, sequenced in a study of cytomegalovirus exposure and HLA in healthy donors. This PCR relied on a set of 60 Vbeta primers and 13 Jbeta primers. Clones were read by immunoSEQ multiplex PCR, and TCRdb kept only the in-frame ones, dropping some. The table shows approximately 270,000 clones, with about four fifths occurring only once. Material for sequencing was PBMCs. The origin of the receptors is a girl aged 2 to 9 in good health and CMV-seronegative.

This clone was observed once. The chain has TRBV29-1 and TRBJ1-5, with no clear D. Trimming left V 7 bases short and J 2 bases short, with 9 bases between. The CDR3 spans 12 residues. Per germline, CDR1 SQVTM and CDR2 ANQGSEA. The CDR3 DNA reads as TGCAGCGCAGCGTGGCGCAATCAGCCCCAGCATTTT. This encodes CSAAWRNQPQHF.

This clone was counted once. The rearrangement joins TRBV6-5 to TRBJ2-7; 8 nucleotides line up with TRBD2. Per germline, CDR1 MNHEY and CDR2 SVGAGI. Trimming took 4 bases from V and 1 from J; bases not matched to a gene: 3. The CDR3 extends over 14 amino acids. The CDR3 bases are TGTGCCAGCAGTTTCCAGCGGGGGTCCTACGAGCAGTACTTC. This translates into CASSFQRGSYEQYF.